A single TCR beta chain is shown here with its context. This clone is a singleton in its sample. The antigen it binds to is not known. The input lacks base qualities; no much larger clone sits a single base away. The sample's time point label, decoded: cells obtained before transplantation from donor or recipient. CD3+CD4+ and CD3+CD8+ populations were FACS-sorted from unstimulated pre-transplant donor and recipient cells taken from spleen or lymph nodes. Preparation of the library involved the immunoSEQ multiplex PCR assay. For most patients, genomic DNA was isolated with the Qiagen DNeasy Blood and Tissue Kit and sent frozen to Adaptive Biotechnologies for TCR sequencing. For most patients, genomic DNA was subjected to high-throughput TCR-beta CDR3 sequencing by Adaptive Biotechnologies. Per the source publication's procedure: Adaptive's ImmunoSEQ software supplied the TCR sequencing data for around 19 patients, while MiXCR and VDJtools were used to process a few other patients. CD4 versus CD8 sorting errors were corrected by removing sequences found in both subsets at a frequency ratio below 5:1. CDR3 nucleotide sequences shared between donor and recipient were removed because their origin could not be assigned. Alloreactive clones required at least 2-fold expansion over unstimulated cells and minimum CFSE-low frequency of 0.002% (template counts) or 0.001% (read counts). Clones detected in sequenced pre-transplant spleen, lymph node, or MLR CFSE-low populations of the donor or recipient were defined as mappable. Cumulative frequency of alloreactive clones was calculated as a percentage of all sequences weighted by copy number. In its TCRdb copy, this immuneACCESS table keeps in-frame sequences only and misses some clones. Where compared with another copy, unresolved V genes explain less than half of these, and the others have no known cause. V, J and clone size derive from that table, while D and trimming were established from the DNA sequence. The sample table holds under 45,000 clones, of which roughly 95% were seen once. About 0.22% of the sample is in the top ten clones.

The data were obtained in a study of graft-versus-host responses after intestinal transplantation (dated by TCRdb to 2020 to 2023). Background on the whole study: Recipients received multivisceral, liver-intestinal, or isolated intestinal transplants. Every recipient was given anti-thymocyte globulin induction, then maintenance tacrolimus and steroids for about 3 years. Alloreactive clones were identified by sequencing pre-transplant mixed lymphocyte reaction products and comparing these products with unstimulated pre-transplant donor and recipient T cells. Samples from three later patients were sequenced in-house on an Illumina MiSeq with MiXCR processing rather than by the commercial service. The cohort enrolled 24 intestinal transplant recipients, one of whom was a retransplant, and a few patients without pretransplant specimens were excluded. Donor T cell macrochimerism was defined as a peak of at least 4% donor T cells among recipient peripheral blood mononuclear cells. Graft-versus-host and host-versus-graft alloreactive T cell clones were tracked in the graft, circulation and bone marrow after intestinal transplantation using bulk TCR-beta CDR3 sequencing. Overall results and qualifications from the work: In patients with donor T cell macrochimerism, the allografts had high GvH to HvG T cell clonal ratios. GvH clones turned up in recipient bone marrow, with some appearing earlier in ileal mucosa or blood, a pattern consistent with an intestinal mucosal origin. Early after transplant, declines in HvG clones were associated with peak levels of circulating GvH clones. The relatively low number and heterogeneity of intestinal transplant patients limited the conclusions.

This receptor was identified in a human donor who was the organ donor for an intestinal transplant. The input for sequencing was unstimulated CD4+ T cells sorted from spleen or lymph node cells, taken before transplant.

Here is the DNA: TGTGCCAGCAGTGGACCGGGACAGGGGGCGGGGGAGACCCAGTACTTC. Its coded protein is CASSGPGQGAGETQYF. The receptor chain draws on TRBV2 and TRBJ2-5, and 12 junctional nucleotides match TRBD1. From the cysteine up to the phenylalanine, the CDR3 has a length of 16 residues. The retained sequence is limited to the CDR3, 48 bases, with the frame set at the first base. V ends up 4 bases short and J 5 bases short, with an unmatched junction base count of 8. The germline V gene encodes CDR1 SNHLY and CDR2 FYNNEI.